This T cell receptor (beta chain) was recovered during a study of blood T cell repertoires in COVID-19. Clones were read by immunoSEQ multiplex PCR, and TCRdb kept only the in-frame ones, dropping some. The table has 100,000 to 150,000 clones, 85% to 90% seen once. V was pared by 4 bases and J by 7 bases, with 15 bases between. The CDR3 extends over 13 amino acids. The germline CDR1 and CDR2 sequences are SGHRS and YFSETQ. The V and J genes are TRBV5-1 and TRBJ2-7; TRBD1 is a possible D gene (6 bases). The TCR originated in a woman older than 75 with COVID-19, enrolled during active disease. The sample was peripheral blood. The CDR3 protein is CASSRETGWEQYF. For the CDR3, the DNA is TGCGCCAGCAGCCGTGAAACAGGGTGGGAGCAGTACTTC.